A selection of T cell receptor beta chains follows, all from one sample in a study of neoadjuvant nivolumab and ipilimumab in lung cancer. Some clones are missing from TCRdb's copy, which holds only in-frame ones; the method was immunoSEQ multiplex PCR. The table has under 50,000 clones, 75% to 90% seen once. The source material was blood, sampled before neoadjuvant nivolumab, alone or with ipilimumab. The origin of the receptors is an adult with non-small cell lung cancer. Some clones in this sample may be carry-over from other donors' samples. Both conserved end residues are part of each CDR3. Size is stated for part of the rows, as once, few or many counts, or as a class when the clone is expanded.

V	J	size	CDR3
TRBV15	TRBJ2-6	-	CATSREQVSLSGANVLTF
TRBV6-1	TRBJ2-5	-	CASSGLEGETQYF
TRBV5-5	TRBJ2-5	-	CASSLRTEETQYF
TRBV5-1	TRBJ2-6	-	CASSLGGTGANVLTF
TRBV7-6	TRBJ1-4	-	CASSTRQEGKLFF
TRBV4-3	TRBJ2-2	-	CASSQEEGGELFF
TRBV5-1	TRBJ2-7	-	CASSLTGAEVLEQYF
TRBV7-6	TRBJ2-5	-	CASSLGVGRALPGETQYF
TRBV7-2	TRBJ2-5	-	CASSIAGAAETQYF
TRBV7-9	TRBJ2-7	-	CASSSRFVGPEQYF
TRBV7-9	TRBJ2-7	-	CASSSLGVYEQYF
TRBV10-1	TRBJ2-5	once	CASSEGQSGQETQYF
TRBV18	TRBJ2-3	-	CASRTSGSTDTQYF
TRBV18	TRBJ1-1	few	CASSPPNQGQAFF
TRBV5-1	TRBJ1-1	-	CASSLDLLNTEAFF
TRBV7-2	TRBJ2-3	-	CASSPTSGREYTQYF